The 25 T cell receptor beta chains listed next were all sequenced from one sample in a study of blood T cell repertoires in COVID-19. Sequencing used immunoSEQ multiplex PCR; TCRdb keeps in-frame clones, though not all of them. The table shows 55,000 to 80,000 clones, with around four fifths occurring only once. The sample taken for sequencing was peripheral blood. The receptors were gathered from a man in his fifties with active COVID-19.

The sample holds a few counts of this clone. V and J are TRBV11-2 and TRBJ1-3; no firm D call. The V gene lost 6 bases and the J gene lost 0 bases, with 9 bases spanning the gap. CDR3 length: 14 residues. Germline V lookup: CDR1 SGHAT, CDR2 FQNNGV. The CDR3 bases are TGTGCCAGCAGGAGCACAGTCTCTGGAAACACCATATATTTT. Translating it yields CASRSTVSGNTIYF.

This chain links TRBV29-1 with TRBJ1-4; 7 bases are a match to TRBD1. Germline CDR1 is SQVTM and CDR2 is ANQGSEA. This CDR3 has 13 amino acids. J gave up 8 bases and V 7 bases, and 10 bases lay outside the gene matches. For the CDR3, the DNA is TGCAGCGCCGCCCGAGACAGGGACGAAAAACTGTTTTTT. This encodes CSAARDRDEKLFF.

This chain joins TRBV6-5 and TRBJ2-7; D possibly corresponds to TRBD1 (6 bases). The ends were cut back, 6 bases at V and 5 bases at J, with 14 bases in the middle. The CDR3 covers 13 residues. CDR1 and CDR2 from the germline V gene are MNHEY and SVGAGI. CDR3 in DNA: TGTGCCAGCAGACGGTTACAGGGCCACGAGCAGTACTTC. Its translation: CASRRLQGHEQYF.

The chain couples TRBV7-9 to TRBJ1-1; D not certain. Deletions cut 2 bases from V and 1 base from J, with 8 bases between. The CDR3 sequence is 14 residues long. Germline V lookup: CDR1 SEHNR, CDR2 FQNEAQ (reference sequence). The CDR3 coding sequence is TGTGCCAGCAGCTTATTACAGACGAACACTGAAGCTTTCTTT. The encoded protein is CASSLLQTNTEAFF.

This chain links TRBV7-9 with TRBJ1-1; D not resolved. Per the germline V gene, CDR1 is SEHNR and CDR2 is FQNEAQ (reference sequence). The CDR3 has 15 residues. Between the trimmed V and J ends, which lost 1 base and 1 base, there was a span of 10 bases. CDR3 amino acids: CASSLGRRRNTEAFF. As DNA, the CDR3 is TGTGCCAGCAGCTTAGGGAGGCGTCGGAACACTGAAGCTTTCTTT.

The chain uses TRBV4-3 and TRBJ2-6; 11 bases are a match to TRBD1. Losses at the gene ends were 2 bases for V and 3 bases for J; bases not matched to a gene: 9. The CDR3 has 19 residues. Germline V CDR1 and CDR2: LGHNA, YSLEER. The CDR3 is CASSQRRDRGLSGANVLTF. For the CDR3, the DNA is TGCGCCAGCAGCCAACGGCGGGACAGGGGGTTAAGTGGGGCCAACGTCCTGACTTTC.

This chain connects TRBV19 to TRBJ2-1; 7 bases are shared with TRBD2. After removal of 2 bases from V and 9 bases from J, the junction contained 13 bases not matched to a gene. This CDR3 spans 16 amino acids. CDR1 LNHDA and CDR2 SQIVND come from the germline V gene (reference sequence). CDR3 DNA: TGTGCCAGTAGTATAAGGGAGGGAAGGGCCAAAGGTGAGCAGTTCTTC. Encoded protein: CASSIREGRAKGEQFF.

The rearrangement uses TRBV4-1 and TRBJ2-3; perhaps TRBD2 as D (6 bases). Germline values: CDR1 MGHRA, CDR2 YSYEKL. The V end lost 4 bases, the J end lost 7 bases, and 15 bases lay between the germline ends. The CDR3 is 14 residues long. The CDR3 reads CASSPRGGLYTQYF. The DNA for the CDR3 is TGCGCCAGCAGCCCCCGTGGGGGGTTATATACGCAGTATTTT.

In its sample, this clone was seen once. V and J are TRBV9 and TRBJ2-7, with 10 positions matching TRBD2. The germline V gene has CDR1 SGDLS and CDR2 YYNGEE. V was pared by 4 bases and J by 2 bases, with 6 bases of the junction left unmatched. The CDR3 is 15 residues long. The CDR3 sequence: CASSPGTSETYEQYF. DNA for the CDR3: TGTGCCAGCAGCCCCGGGACTAGCGAAACCTACGAGCAGTACTTC.

This clone was detected once. The gene calls are TRBV6-2 or TRBV6-3 and TRBJ1-4; 10 bases are a match to TRBD1. The CDR3 spans 15 residues. The V and J ends lost 5 bases and 8 bases, in that order; junction bases with no gene match: 8. The germline V gene encodes CDR1 MNHEY and CDR2 SVGEGT. CDR3 in DNA: TGTGCCAGCAGTGGCCTGGGACAGGGGAGAGAAAAACTGTTTTTT. Translation gives CASSGLGQGREKLFF.

There are a few counts of this clone. This chain joins TRBV7-9 and TRBJ1-5, with TRBD1 as a possible D gene (6 bases). Trimming pared 8 bases from V and 4 bases from J, leaving 12 bases between. Per germline, CDR1 SEHNR and CDR2 FQNEAQ (reference sequence). The CDR3 covers 13 residues. As DNA, the CDR3 is TGTGCCAGCGGTAGGGGGGGGAATCAGCCCCAGCATTTT. Its translation is CASGRGGNQPQHF.

The chain is built from TRBV3-1 (or the pseudogene TRBV3-2) and TRBJ1-1, with D hard to call. V shed 5 bases and J shed 0 bases, with 13 bases lying between them. The germline CDR1 and CDR2 sequences are LGHDT and YNNKEL (reference sequence). The CDR3 is 15 amino acids. The CDR3: CASSLVNALNTEAFF. In DNA form, the CDR3 reads TGTGCCAGCAGCTTGGTTAATGCGCTGAACACTGAAGCTTTCTTT.

This sequence joins TRBV5-6 and TRBJ1-1; the D is unclear. Trimming shortened V by 0 bases and J by 1 base, and 4 bases separated the two germline ends. CDR3 length: 13 amino acids. Germline-derived CDR1 and CDR2 are SGHDT and YYEEEE. The CDR3 reads CASSLGPNTEAFF. DNA for the CDR3: TGTGCCAGCAGCTTGGGGCCGAACACTGAAGCTTTCTTT.

This clone was seen just once. This sequence joins TRBV5-4 and TRBJ2-3, with 7 bases matching TRBD2. Germline V CDR1 and CDR2: SGHNT, YYREEE (reference sequence). The J segment lost 7 bases and the V segment lost 4 bases, leaving 3 bases of the junction unmatched. The CDR3 has 12 amino acids. The CDR3 DNA sequence: TGTGCCAGCAGCCCTAGCGGATATACGCAGTATTTT. It encodes CASSPSGYTQYF. The full variable domain, with the rest looked up from reference TRBV5-4 and TRBJ2-3, is ETGVTQSPTHLIKTRGQQVTLRCSSQSGHNTVSWYQQALGQGPQFIFQYYREEENGRGNFPPRFSGLQFPNYSSELNVNALELDDSALYLCASSPSGYTQYFGPGTRLTVL.

The chain carries TRBV20-1 and TRBJ2-7; 14 bases are a match to TRBD2. The germline gives CDR1 DFQATT, CDR2 SNEGSKA (reference sequence). The CDR3 has 15 residues. Losses at the gene ends were 3 bases for V and 4 bases for J; bases not matched to a gene: 5. CDR3 residues: CSASAGLAGGYEQYF. CDR3 DNA sequence: TGCAGTGCTAGTGCAGGACTAGCGGGAGGATACGAGCAGTACTTC.

J is TRBJ2-1 and V is TRBV9; 7 bases match TRBD1. This CDR3 comprises 16 residues. V was clipped by 3 bases and J by 0 bases; unmatched bases: 6. Per the germline V gene, CDR1 is SGDLS and CDR2 is YYNGEE. The CDR3 nucleotides read TGTGCCAGCAGCGGACAGGGTTGGTACTCCTACAATGAGCAGTTCTTC. It translates to CASSGQGWYSYNEQFF.

The V call is TRBV18, the J call TRBJ1-1; TRBD1 agrees at 7 bases. The germline gives CDR1 KGHSH, CDR2 LQKENI. Trimming at V came to 6 bases and at J to 6 bases, leaving 10 bases not matched to a gene. There are 14 residues in the CDR3. CDR3 protein: CASSATGHSSEAFF. The CDR3 bases are TGTGCCAGCTCGGCGACAGGGCATTCCTCTGAAGCTTTCTTT.

The chain carries TRBV5-6 and TRBJ1-5; a possible D gene is TRBD1 (5 bases). Trimming removed 4 bases from V and 4 bases from J, with 18 bases in between. The CDR3 length is 16 residues. In germline, CDR1 is SGHDT, CDR2 YYEEEE. DNA of the CDR3: TGTGCCAGCAGCCTAACCTCCGGGACTCGTAATCAGCCCCAGCATTTT. Protein product: CASSLTSGTRNQPQHF.

This sequence joins TRBV7-2 and TRBJ2-7; D call uncertain. Per the germline V gene, CDR1 is SGHTA and CDR2 is FQGNSA. V was pared by 3 bases and J by 4 bases, with 10 bases between. The CDR3 runs to 13 residues. Written as DNA, the CDR3 is TGTGCCAGCAGCTTCGAGCCCCCTTACGAGCAGTACTTC. Encoded protein: CASSFEPPYEQYF.

The V and J genes are TRBV6-2 or TRBV6-3 and TRBJ2-1, with D maybe TRBD2 (7 bases). Germline lookup yields CDR1 MNHEY and CDR2 SVGEGT. Trimming left V 6 bases short and J 8 bases short, with 23 bases between. The CDR3 has 16 residues. The CDR3, as DNA: TGTGCCAGCAGCGACACCTGGGGGGGCGGTGGGCATGAGCAGTTCTTC. Translating gives CASSDTWGGGGHEQFF.

This chain links TRBV28 with TRBJ1-1; D remains unclear. This CDR3 is built from 13 residues. Germline loops: CDR1 MDHEN, CDR2 SYDVKM. V dropped 6 bases and J dropped 1 base, with 9 bases sitting between them. This chain's CDR3 is CASRGFGNTEAFF. The CDR3 region has the DNA TGTGCCAGCAGGGGCTTTGGGAACACTGAAGCTTTCTTT.

The chain joins TRBV5-1 to TRBJ2-2; 8 bases map to TRBD2. CDR1 SGHRS and CDR2 YFSETQ come from the germline V gene. This CDR3 region has 18 residues. The junction had 7 bases not matched to a gene; V was cut back by 0 bases and J by 0 bases. The CDR3 DNA sequence: TGCGCCAGCAGCTTGGATGGTAGCGGGGATCCGAACACCGGGGAGCTGTTTTTT. This encodes CASSLDGSGDPNTGELFF.

This clone was observed a handful of times. CDR3 sequence: CASSRRWAGGDYGYTF. The CDR3 bases are TGCGCCAGCAGCCGACGGTGGGCAGGGGGTGACTATGGCTACACCTTC. The chain has TRBV5-1 and TRBJ1-2, with 7 bases identical to TRBD1. CDR1 and CDR2 from the germline V gene are SGHRS and YFSETQ. Trimming took 4 bases from V and 3 from J; bases not matched to a gene: 12. There are 16 residues in the CDR3.

V usage is TRBV14 and J usage is TRBJ2-7; maybe TRBD1 (6 bases). The V gene lost 4 bases and the J gene lost 5 bases, with 15 bases spanning the gap. The CDR3 is 14 amino acids. The V gene's germline CDR1 is SGHDN and CDR2 FVKESK. This CDR3 reads CASSPGTGSHEQYF. DNA for the CDR3: TGTGCCAGCAGCCCCGGTACAGGGTCCCACGAGCAGTACTTC.

The chain joins TRBV10-1 to TRBJ2-2; D gene ambiguous. The germline V gene encodes CDR1 WNHNN and CDR2 SYGVQD (reference sequence). CDR3 length equals 14 residues. V was trimmed by 0 bases and J by 6 bases, leaving 8 bases between them. CDR3 residues: CASSESRESGELFF. Here the CDR3 DNA reads TGCGCCAGCAGTGAGTCTCGCGAGTCCGGGGAGCTGTTTTTT.